These 20 T cell receptor beta chains came from one sample sequenced in a study of blood T cells in healthy people across ages. Sample-barcoded 5' priming and a J-beta primer mix drove a second PCR of 7 to 11 cycles. TCRdb re-called the 5' RACE reads through MiXCR, storing one row per CDR3 protein. The table includes about 640,000 distinct CDR3 sequences, about 30% detected once. Input material: blood. The receptors were gathered from a woman aged 80 or older in good health.

As for this clonotype: A much larger clone differs from this one at a single base, so this may be a read error. This rearrangement joins TRBV10-3 to TRBJ1-2, with 7 bases fitting TRBD1. Germline CDR1 ENHRY, CDR2 SYGVKD. Trimming removed 7 bases from V and 5 bases from J; junction bases left unmatched: 13. This CDR3 is built from 15 residues. DNA for the CDR3: TGTGCCATCAACCCCGGACAGACAGGGAGTTATGGCTACACCTTC. It codes for CAINPGQTGSYGYTF.

This clonotype was found a few times. Since a much larger clone is just one base distant, this may be a read error. V gene TRBV11-1 combines with J gene TRBJ2-1; D remains ambiguous. Per the germline V gene, CDR1 is SGHAT and CDR2 is FQDESV (reference sequence). The CDR3 contains 13 residues. CDR3 residues: CAGSLNALREQFF. The CDR3 region has the DNA TGTGCCGGCAGCTTAAACGCCCTAAGGGAGCAGTTCTTC.

This clonotype was seen more than once but under ten times. The genes are TRBV20-1 and TRBJ2-1; TRBD2 aligns across 12 bases. The CDR3 runs to 15 residues. The germline gives CDR1 DFQATT, CDR2 SNEGSKA (reference sequence). Trimming cost V 6 bases and J 8 bases; bases outside gene matches: 11. Here the CDR3 DNA reads TGCAGTGCCCGACGACTAGCGGGGGATATAGATGAGCAGTTCTTC. Protein sequence: CSARRLAGDIDEQFF.

This clonotype was seen ten or more times. The chain has TRBV6-5 and TRBJ1-6; 12 nucleotides line up with TRBD1. The CDR3 totals 14 residues. J was trimmed by 15 bases and V by 8 bases; bases with no gene match: 11. Per germline, CDR1 MNHEY and CDR2 SVGAGI. The CDR3 DNA follows: TGTGCCAGCGCCACCGGGACAGGGGGCCCGCGCCTCCACTTT. Residues: CASATGTGGPRLHF.

The rearrangement links TRBV5-8 to TRBJ2-4, with 9 bases that match TRBD2. Trimming took 5 bases from V and 0 from J; bases not matched to a gene: 6. The CDR3 sequence is 16 residues long. Germline V gives CDR1 SGHTS, CDR2 YDEGEE. The CDR3 DNA follows: TGTGCCAGCAGAATTCTAGCGGGACTAGCCAAAAACATTCAGTACTTC. Translation gives CASRILAGLAKNIQYF.

This clonotype occurred a few times. The chain links TRBV12-3 or TRBV12-4 to TRBJ1-6; TRBD1 matches at 7 bases. V lost 6 bases to trimming and J lost 10 bases; unmatched junction nucleotides: 6. CDR3 length: 13 amino acids. The CDR3 region is CASSWDSRSPLHF. The CDR3 region has the DNA TGTGCCAGCAGCTGGGACAGTCGGTCACCCCTCCACTTT.

The chain recombines TRBV20-1 with TRBJ2-7, with TRBD2 matching 7 bases. From germline, CDR1 is DFQATT and CDR2 SNEGSKA (reference sequence). The CDR3 consists of 13 residues. Trimming cost V 4 bases and J 10 bases; bases outside gene matches: 13. CDR3 nucleotide sequence: TGCAGTGCTAAGACCGAGCGGGGCACCGAACAGTACTTC. Translating it yields CSAKTERGTEQYF.

V usage is TRBV20-1 and J usage is TRBJ2-5; D is ambiguous. The CDR3 consists of 14 residues. Trimming removed 3 bases at V and 11 bases at J, with 22 bases between. The V gene's germline CDR1 is DFQATT and CDR2 SNEGSKA (reference sequence). CDR3 bases: TGCAGTGCTAGTGGGCAGGCCGGCCTGGGTGAGCAGTACTTC. It encodes CSASGQAGLGEQYF.

This clonotype was seen repeatedly, ten times or more. The chain combines TRBV28 with TRBJ2-7; D possibly uses TRBD1 or TRBD2 (5 bases each). In germline, CDR1 is MDHEN, CDR2 SYDVKM. The CDR3 is 13 residues long. The V end lost 7 bases, the J end lost 2 bases, and 12 bases lay between the germline ends. The CDR3 region is CASTGTAPYEQYF. DNA for the CDR3: TGTGCCAGCACCGGGACGGCTCCCTACGAGCAGTACTTC.

This clonotype came up a few times. For the CDR3, the DNA is TGTGCCAGCAGCCCCCCGGGACAGGGAGGTCGCGAGCAGTACTTC. Translated: CASSPPGQGGREQYF. This sequence joins TRBV28 and TRBJ2-5; 9 positions agree with TRBD1. The DNA end is more similar to TRBJ2-7, so the J call may be wrong. The CDR3 has 15 residues. The V gene's germline CDR1 is MDHEN and CDR2 SYDVKM.

The chain is built from TRBV6-6 and TRBJ2-6; D unclear. This CDR3 has 16 amino acids. Germline CDR1 reads MNHNY; CDR2 reads SVGAGI (reference sequence). Trimming shortened V by 2 bases and J by 4 bases, and 12 bases separated the two germline ends. CDR3 coding DNA: TGTGCCAGCAGTTACCCACCGGTGAGAGGGGCCAACGTCCTGACTTTC. Protein: CASSYPPVRGANVLTF.

A few counts support this clonotype. The chain joins TRBV20-1 to TRBJ2-5, with TRBD1 as a possible D gene (5 bases). V lost 6 bases and J 0 bases, leaving 14 bases between the germline ends. Per the germline V gene, CDR1 is DFQATT and CDR2 is SNEGSKA (reference sequence). This CDR3 is built from 14 residues. Here the CDR3 DNA reads TGCAGTGCACCCCCCGACAGATACCAAGAGACCCAGTACTTC. Translation: CSAPPDRYQETQYF.

In the case of this clonotype: A single base separates this from a much larger clone, so it may be a read error. The V call is TRBV2, the J call TRBJ2-7, with 7 bases identical to TRBD1. Germline CDR1 SNHLY, CDR2 FYNNEI. Trimming cost V 6 bases and J 7 bases; bases outside gene matches: 12. CDR3 size: 14 residues. The CDR3 sequence: CASRDRVGGNEQYF. The DNA of the CDR3 is TGTGCCAGCAGAGACAGGGTAGGCGGTAATGAGCAGTACTTC.

This clonotype was seen repeatedly, ten times or more. The chain couples TRBV12-3 or TRBV12-4 to TRBJ2-1, with 9 bases matching TRBD1. The CDR3 spans 14 residues. V lost 1 base to trimming and J lost 9 bases; unmatched junction nucleotides: 4. CDR3 in amino acids: CASSLGRDRVEQFF. The CDR3 DNA reads TGTGCCAGCAGTTTAGGTCGGGACAGGGTTGAGCAGTTCTTC.

In this sample, this clonotype turned up many times. The chain is built from TRBV7-6 and TRBJ1-6, with 8 bases lining up with TRBD1. The CDR3 contains 15 residues. Germline CDR1 is SGHVS and CDR2 is FNYEAQ. V lost 4 bases to trimming and J lost 9 bases; unmatched junction nucleotides: 8. CDR3 coding DNA: TGTGCCAGCAGCTCGTTGACAGGGGCCTTTTCACCCCTCCACTTT. Amino acid sequence: CASSSLTGAFSPLHF.

This clonotype came up many times. The chain employs TRBV25-1 and TRBJ1-2, with D possibly being TRBD1 (5 bases). There are 16 residues in the CDR3. Germline loops: CDR1 MGHDK, CDR2 SYGVNS. Trimming left V 3 bases short and J 0 bases short, with 14 bases between. In DNA form, the CDR3 reads TGTGCCAGCAGTGAGACCGGGGCCGGAGCTAACTATGGCTACACCTTC. As protein: CASSETGAGANYGYTF.

Regarding this clonotype: Being one base from a much bigger clone, this may be a read error. This chain joins TRBV6-5 and TRBJ2-6; possibly TRBD2 for D (6 bases). From germline, CDR1 is MNHEY and CDR2 SVGAGI. The CDR3 is made up of 20 amino acids. CDR3 coding DNA: TGTGCCAGCAGTTACTCGGGGGGACGGAGGATTAGCTCTGGGACCAACGTCCTGACTTTC. Its translation: CASSYSGGRRISSGTNVLTF.

This clonotype has a count of ten or more. The chain has TRBV4-3 and TRBJ2-7; the D gene is possibly TRBD1 (5 bases). CDR1 and CDR2 from the germline V gene are LGHNA and YSLEER. This CDR3 is built from 14 residues. Between the trimmed V and J ends, which lost 0 bases and 5 bases, there was a span of 11 bases. Here the CDR3 DNA reads TGCGCCAGCAGCCAAGATAACAGGTTCGACGAGCAGTACTTC. Translating gives CASSQDNRFDEQYF.

This clonotype was recorded only once. The chain links TRBV20-1 to TRBJ2-4; 10 bases are a match to TRBD2. CDR3 size: 16 residues. From germline, CDR1 is DFQATT and CDR2 SNEGSKA (reference sequence). The ends lost 3 bases at V and 0 bases at J; junction bases unmatched: 5. CDR3 residues: CSASVLAGLAKNIQYF. The DNA for the CDR3 is TGCAGTGCTAGTGTACTAGCGGGGCTAGCCAAAAACATTCAGTACTTC.

This clonotype has just one count. This may arise from a read error, as a much more abundant clone is one base away. The chain couples TRBV5-1 to TRBJ2-1; D gene unclear. Trimming shortened V by 6 bases and J by 10 bases, and 20 bases separated the two germline ends. CDR3 size: 14 residues. Germline V gene sequence: CDR1 SGHRS, CDR2 YFSETQ. The CDR3 loop is CASKESVVSYEQFF. The CDR3 region has the DNA TGCGCCAGCAAGGAATCCGTTGTCTCCTACGAGCAGTTCTTC.